These 12 T cell receptor beta chains were sequenced from one sample in a study of T cell responses to AZD1222 COVID-19 vaccine (dated by TCRdb to the early 2020s). The library was generated by the immunoSEQ multiplex PCR assay. TCRdb's version of the immuneACCESS table is confined to in-frame rearrangements and falls short of the full clone set. An unresolved V gene accounts for under half of the shortfall where checked; the remainder is of unknown origin. This sample gives 120,000 or so clones in total; over 80% of them show up just once. The top ten constitute under 1.2% of the sample. Explained via the paper, the time point label denotes: baseline before first vaccination. The sequenced sample was peripheral blood, obtained on day 0 of AZD1222 vaccination. These receptors were collected from an adult in good health.

V usage is TRBV28 and J usage is TRBJ1-2, with D possibly matching TRBD1 (5 bases). Trimming cost V 3 bases and J 3 bases, with 11 bases left between them. CDR3 size: 14 residues. Germline CDR1 is MDHEN and CDR2 is SYDVKM. CDR3 in DNA: TGTGCCAGCAGTTTTAGTCAGGGCTACTATGGCTACACCTTC. It is translated as CASSFSQGYYGYTF.

The V call is TRBV4-2, the J call TRBJ2-3, with TRBD2 identical over 9 bases. V dropped 4 bases and J dropped 2; count of bases not matched to a gene: 4. The CDR3 totals 15 residues. From germline, CDR1 is LGHNA and CDR2 YNFKEQ. The CDR3: CASSPRTSDTDTQYF. The CDR3 nucleotides read TGTGCCAGCAGCCCCCGGACTAGCGACACAGATACGCAGTATTTT.

The chain has TRBV7-8 and TRBJ2-2; no clear D. The CDR3 has 15 residues. Trimming stripped 4 bases from V and 4 bases from J, with 13 bases between. Germline assignment: CDR1 SGHVS and CDR2 FQNEAQ. For the CDR3, the DNA is TGTGCCAGCAGCTCCTCCGGCGCTGGCACCGGGGAGCTGTTTTTT. This translates into CASSSSGAGTGELFF.

The V and J genes are TRBV25-1 and TRBJ2-1; weak D call: TRBD2 (6 bases). CDR1 and CDR2 (germline): MGHDK, SYGVNS. This CDR3 has 15 residues. Trimming left V 2 bases short and J 5 bases short, with 13 bases between. The CDR3 reads CASSEGTPPDNEQFF. In DNA form, the CDR3 reads TGTGCCAGCAGTGAAGGGACTCCCCCCGACAATGAGCAGTTCTTC. Together with reference TRBV25-1 and TRBJ2-1, the CDR3 gives the full variable domain: EADIYQTPRYLVIGTGKKITLECSQTMGHDKMYWYQQDPGMELHLIHYSYGVNSTEKGDLSSESTVSRIRTEHFPLTLESARPSHTSQYLCASSEGTPPDNEQFFGPGTRLTVL.

The V and J genes are TRBV3-1 (or the pseudogene TRBV3-2) and TRBJ2-3; D possibly corresponds to TRBD2 (5 bases). V shed 4 bases and J shed 3 bases, with 14 bases lying between them. CDR1 LGHDT and CDR2 YNNKEL come from the germline V gene (reference sequence). The CDR3 is made up of 15 amino acids. DNA of the CDR3: TGTGCCAGCAGCCCACGGACTGCGATGACAGATACGCAGTATTTT. Translated: CASSPRTAMTDTQYF.

The chain uses TRBV20-1 and TRBJ2-7, with D perhaps TRBD2 (6 bases). The ends were cut back, 3 bases at V and 3 bases at J, with 12 bases in the middle. The CDR3 is 13 amino acids. The germline V gene encodes CDR1 DFQATT and CDR2 SNEGSKA (reference sequence). CDR3 in DNA: TGCAGTGCTAGTCCGGGACTGAGCTACGAGCAGTACTTC. Amino acid sequence: CSASPGLSYEQYF.

This clone turned up a few times. This chain uses TRBV6-4 with TRBJ1-1; TRBD1 matches 7 bases. The J segment lost 1 base and the V segment lost 6 bases, leaving 5 bases of the junction unmatched. CDR3 size: 14 residues. Germline values: CDR1 MRHNA, CDR2 SNTAGT. The CDR3 nucleotides are TGTGCCAGCAGACCGGGACAGACGAACACTGAAGCTTTCTTT. This translates into CASRPGQTNTEAFF.

The CDR3 loop is CASRRVASYEQYF. The CDR3 DNA follows: TGTGCCAGCAGAAGGGTGGCGTCCTACGAGCAGTACTTC. The V and J genes are TRBV2 and TRBJ2-7; D remains ambiguous. This CDR3 spans 13 amino acids. V lost 6 bases and J lost 1, with 10 bases in between. From germline, CDR1 is SNHLY and CDR2 FYNNEI.

This clone was seen once. The V call is TRBV4-1, the J call TRBJ1-1; 8 nucleotides line up with TRBD1. V lost 4 bases, J lost 1 base, and 5 bases stayed unmatched. Germline loops: CDR1 MGHRA, CDR2 YSYEKL. The CDR3 has 15 residues. CDR3 sequence reads: CASSPRGTGNTEAFF. The CDR3 bases are TGCGCCAGCAGCCCGAGGGGGACAGGGAACACTGAAGCTTTCTTT.

The CDR3 region has the DNA TGTGCCAGCAGCTCGACGGTTAGCAATCAGCCCCAGCATTTT. Encoded protein: CASSSTVSNQPQHF. The genes are TRBV7-9 and TRBJ1-5, with no clear D. Germline CDR1 is SEHNR and CDR2 is FQNEAQ (reference sequence). The V and J ends lost 4 bases and 0 bases respectively, with 7 bases between them. This CDR3 is built from 14 residues.

The chain couples TRBV7-9 to TRBJ2-7, with 9 nucleotides matching TRBD2. J lost 2 bases, V lost 2 bases, and 4 bases had no gene match. This CDR3 contains 15 residues. Germline lookup yields CDR1 SEHNR and CDR2 FQNEAQ (reference sequence). CDR3 DNA sequence: TGTGCCAGCAGCTTATCTGCGGGAGGGGCCTACGAGCAGTACTTC. Encoded protein: CASSLSAGGAYEQYF.

This sequence joins TRBV29-1 and TRBJ2-7; D call uncertain. Trimming removed 4 bases at V and 2 bases at J, with 15 bases between. This CDR3 has 14 residues. The germline V gene encodes CDR1 SQVTM and CDR2 ANQGSEA. DNA of the CDR3: TGCAGCGTTGTAATCCAGAGGTCAACCTACGAGCAGTACTTC. Its protein is CSVVIQRSTYEQYF.